A single sample gave rise to the 26 T cell receptor beta chains below, sequenced in a study of blood T cell repertoires in COVID-19 (dated by TCRdb to the early 2020s). Receptors were amplified or captured by the immunoSEQ multiplex PCR assay. This immuneACCESS table, as held by TCRdb, lists in-frame sequences with V and J called but not all clones. Of the missing ones, under half trace to an unresolved V gene in checked studies; the others have no known cause. The table for this sample lists fewer than 300,000 clones; 85% to 90% of them were counted only once. The top ten hold 6.3% of the sample. Sequencing was performed on peripheral blood. These receptors were taken from a woman between 45 and 60 years old with COVID-19, enrolled during active disease.

The chain recombines TRBV29-1 with TRBJ1-2, with 7 bases aligning to TRBD1. Germline CDR1 and CDR2: SQVTM and ANQGSEA. The V and J ends lost 4 bases and 8 bases, in that order; junction bases with no gene match: 7. This CDR3 region has 12 residues. CDR3 region: CSVGSGTDGYTF. CDR3 bases: TGCAGCGTTGGATCTGGGACAGACGGCTACACCTTC.

V and J are TRBV6-1 and TRBJ2-2, with 13 bases aligning to TRBD2. Unmatched junction bases numbered 5, after V lost 6 bases and J lost 7 bases. The CDR3 runs to 15 residues. Germline CDR1 and CDR2: MNHNS and SASEGT. This CDR3 is CASSRTSGRGGELFF. The CDR3 coding sequence is TGTGCCAGCAGCAGGACTAGCGGGAGAGGCGGGGAGCTGTTTTTT.

V is TRBV5-4 and J is TRBJ2-3, with TRBD2 matching 13 bases. The CDR3 spans 16 residues. Per the germline V gene, CDR1 is SGHNT and CDR2 is YYREEE (reference sequence). Trimming at V came to 6 bases and at J to 1 base, leaving 5 bases not matched to a gene. The CDR3 region is CASTPGLAGRTDTQYF. The CDR3 DNA follows: TGTGCCAGCACCCCGGGACTAGCGGGACGCACAGATACGCAGTATTTT.

The V and J genes are TRBV11-1 and TRBJ2-7; 12 bases line up with TRBD1. The germline CDR1 and CDR2 sequences are SGHAT and FQDESV (reference sequence). This CDR3 spans 15 amino acids. J lost 11 bases, V lost 1 base, and 9 bases had no gene match. Here the CDR3 DNA reads TGTGCCAGCAGCTTAGGGACCGGGACAGGGGGCGCGAAGTACTTC. Its protein product is CASSLGTGTGGAKYF.

This chain links TRBV6-6 with TRBJ2-7; 12 bases align to TRBD2. Losses at the gene ends were 8 bases for V and 12 bases for J; bases not matched to a gene: 5. CDR3 length: 11 amino acids. Per the germline V gene, CDR1 is MNHNY and CDR2 is SVGAGI (reference sequence). CDR3 amino acids: CASVSSGRGYF. DNA of the CDR3: TGTGCCAGCGTATCTAGCGGGAGGGGGTACTTC.

V gene TRBV4-1 combines with J gene TRBJ1-3; D might be TRBD1 (6 bases). The V end was cut by 0 bases, the J end by 0 bases, with 12 bases between. Germline CDR1 reads MGHRA; CDR2 reads YSYEKL. The CDR3 is made up of 17 amino acids. Written as DNA, the CDR3 is TGCGCCAGCAGCCAAGAAAAGGGGGGGCACTCTGGAAACACCATATATTTT. Amino acid sequence: CASSQEKGGHSGNTIYF.

This chain joins TRBV5-4 and TRBJ2-1, with 9 bases matching TRBD1. V lost 4 bases and J lost 3; bases outside the gene matches: 8. The CDR3 spans 16 residues. Germline values: CDR1 SGHNT, CDR2 YYREEE (reference sequence). The CDR3 sequence: CASSATGTGLYNEQFF. The CDR3 nucleotides read TGTGCCAGCAGCGCAACCGGGACAGGGCTCTACAATGAGCAGTTCTTC. The entire variable domain, with the rest obtained from reference TRBV5-4 and TRBJ2-1, is as follows: ETGVTQSPTHLIKTRGQQVTLRCSSQSGHNTVSWYQQALGQGPQFIFQYYREEENGRGNFPPRFSGLQFPNYSSELNVNALELDDSALYLCASSATGTGLYNEQFFGPGTRLTVL.

In its sample, this clone was seen a few times. This chain uses TRBV25-1 with TRBJ1-6, with 7 bases that match TRBD1. This CDR3 comprises 14 residues. Germline loops: CDR1 MGHDK, CDR2 SYGVNS. J was trimmed by 8 bases and V by 6 bases; bases with no gene match: 7. CDR3 loop: CASRGQVVDSPLHF. In nucleotides, the CDR3 is TGTGCCAGCAGAGGACAGGTGGTGGATTCACCCCTCCACTTT.

The rearrangement joins TRBV19 to TRBJ1-5; no clear D gene. The CDR3 has 13 amino acids. Looked up from germline, CDR1 is LNHDA and CDR2 is SQIVND (reference sequence). The germline V and J ends were trimmed by 3 bases and 4 bases, with 7 bases remaining between them. The CDR3 DNA is TGTGCCAGTAGTATTGCGGGAAATCAGCCCCAGCATTTT. Protein product: CASSIAGNQPQHF.

The chain joins TRBV29-1 to TRBJ2-2, with a tentative D call TRBD2 (6 bases). Trimming removed 6 bases at V and 6 bases at J, with 14 bases between. This CDR3 is 13 amino acids long. Looked up from germline, CDR1 is SQVTM and CDR2 is ANQGSEA. The CDR3 here is CSVPGGPSGELFF. CDR3 DNA: TGCAGCGTCCCTGGAGGGCCCTCCGGGGAGCTGTTTTTT.

The chain employs TRBV5-1 and TRBJ2-1, with 12 bases fitting TRBD1. Germline V gene data show CDR1 as SGHRS and CDR2 as YFSETQ. The CDR3 extends over 15 amino acids. Losses at the gene ends were 4 bases for V and 6 bases for J; bases not matched to a gene: 5. CDR3 bases: TGCGCCAGCAGCCGGGACAGGGGGCCATCCAATGAGCAGTTCTTC. Its translation is CASSRDRGPSNEQFF.

This rearrangement joins TRBV5-6 to TRBJ1-1, with D uncertain. V lost 4 bases to trimming and J lost 1 base, with 14 bases between them. The CDR3 is made up of 15 amino acids. Germline V gene data show CDR1 as SGHDT and CDR2 as YYEEEE. This CDR3 reads CASSANPRRNTEAFF. In nucleotides, the CDR3 is TGTGCCAGCAGCGCCAATCCTCGCAGGAACACTGAAGCTTTCTTT.

The chain links TRBV5-4 to TRBJ2-5; TRBD2 matches at 16 bases. CDR1 and CDR2 from the germline V gene are SGHNT and YYREEE (reference sequence). The V and J ends lost 2 bases and 4 bases, in that order; junction bases with no gene match: 5. The CDR3 length is 17 residues. This CDR3 reads CASSFGTSGREGETQYF. The CDR3 DNA is TGTGCCAGCAGCTTCGGGACTAGCGGGAGGGAAGGAGAGACCCAGTACTTC.

The chain joins TRBV14 to TRBJ1-3; 9 bases agree with TRBD1. V trimming: 1 base; J trimming: 2 bases; junction bases outside the gene matches: 0. CDR1 SGHDN and CDR2 FVKESK come from the germline V gene. This CDR3 has 15 residues. The CDR3 coding sequence is TGTGCCAGCAGCCAAGGACAGGGGGCTGGAAACACCATATATTTT. Protein sequence: CASSQGQGAGNTIYF.

V and J are TRBV3-1 (or the pseudogene TRBV3-2) and TRBJ2-2; TRBD2 matches at 7 bases. The CDR3 length is 15 residues. The ends lost 3 bases at V and 6 bases at J; junction bases unmatched: 7. Germline V gene sequence: CDR1 LGHDT, CDR2 YNNKEL (reference sequence). CDR3 bases: TGTGCCAGCAGCCAGTCAGCGGGGAAGGCCGGGGAGCTGTTTTTT. The encoded protein is CASSQSAGKAGELFF.

The V gene is TRBV5-4, the J gene TRBJ1-4, with 7 bases identical to TRBD1. J lost 6 bases, V lost 1 base, and 3 bases had no gene match. This CDR3 is built from 14 residues. Germline assignment: CDR1 SGHNT and CDR2 YYREEE (reference sequence). In nucleotides, the CDR3 is TGTGCCAGCAGCTTGCAGGGGGATGATGAAAAACTGTTTTTT. Its protein is CASSLQGDDEKLFF.

V is TRBV28 and J is TRBJ1-3, with TRBD1 as a possible D gene (6 bases). CDR1 MDHEN and CDR2 SYDVKM come from the germline V gene. CDR3 size: 14 residues. V was shortened by 6 bases and J by 1 base, with 10 bases between the two germline ends. The CDR3 sequence: CASRWQGSGNTIYF. The DNA of the CDR3 is TGTGCCAGCAGATGGCAGGGGTCTGGAAACACCATATATTTT.

The chain carries TRBV30 and TRBJ1-5; no reliable D call. CDR1 is GTSNPN, CDR2 SVGIG, per germline (reference sequence). CDR3 length: 13 amino acids. The CDR3, as DNA: TGTGCAGAAACCGGGAATAACAATCAGCCCCAGCATTTT. It translates to CAETGNNNQPQHF.

CDR3 loop: CASSLGNQETQYF. CDR3 sequence (DNA): TGTGCCAGCAGCCTCGGGAATCAAGAGACCCAGTACTTC. The rearrangement uses TRBV7-3 and TRBJ2-5, with a weak D call TRBD2 (5 bases). Germline lookup yields CDR1 SGHTA and CDR2 FQGTGA. CDR3 length: 13 residues. V was shortened by 5 bases and J by 2 bases, with 9 bases between the two germline ends.

The chain recombines TRBV21-1 with TRBJ2-1; the DNA was not compared with TRBD2, the D call given in the table. TRBV21-1 is a listed pseudogene. The CDR3 consists of 14 residues. The CDR3: CASSCGAGVHEQFF. The CDR3 nucleotides read TGTGCCAGCAGTTGCGGAGCGGGAGTCCATGAGCAGTTCTTC.

The chain employs TRBV5-4 and TRBJ1-2, with D possibly being TRBD1 (5 bases). Between the trimmed V and J ends, which lost 3 bases and 4 bases, there was a span of 13 bases. There are 14 residues in the CDR3. CDR1 is SGHNT and CDR2 is YYREEE in the germline V gene (reference sequence). CDR3 protein: CASSSRGGIYGYTF. In DNA form, the CDR3 reads TGTGCCAGCAGCTCCCGGGGGGGGATCTATGGCTACACCTTC.

The chain recombines TRBV3-1 (or the pseudogene TRBV3-2) with TRBJ1-3; no clear D gene. Germline CDR1 reads LGHDT; CDR2 reads YNNKEL (reference sequence). The CDR3 sequence is 12 residues long. Trimming left V 7 bases short and J 3 bases short, with 7 bases between. The CDR3 region is CASTLFGNTIYF. As DNA, the CDR3 is TGTGCCAGCACCCTATTTGGAAACACCATATATTTT.

The chain carries TRBV5-1 and TRBJ1-2, with a tentative D call TRBD1 (6 bases). Trimming took 4 bases from V and 5 from J, leaving 12 bases between them. This CDR3 region has 13 residues. Germline CDR1 SGHRS, CDR2 YFSETQ. CDR3 region: CASSVTGKYGYTF. The CDR3 nucleotides are TGCGCCAGCAGCGTTACAGGGAAGTATGGCTACACCTTC.

The chain has TRBV7-2 and TRBJ2-1, with D possibly being TRBD2 (6 bases). The CDR3 extends over 16 amino acids. Trimming removed 5 bases at V and 8 bases at J, with 22 bases between. The germline V gene encodes CDR1 SGHTA and CDR2 FQGNSA. CDR3: CASSPKFERENDEQFF. For the CDR3, the DNA is TGTGCCAGCAGCCCCAAGTTCGAACGGGAGAATGATGAGCAGTTCTTC.

This chain links TRBV4-1 with TRBJ2-7; 11 bases map to TRBD2. V trimming: 1 base; J trimming: 3 bases; junction bases outside the gene matches: 11. Per the germline V gene, CDR1 is MGHRA and CDR2 is YSYEKL. The CDR3 is 18 residues long. CDR3 amino acids: CASSQGPGLAESFYEQYF. The DNA for the CDR3 is TGCGCCAGCAGCCAAGGACCGGGACTAGCGGAATCCTTCTACGAGCAGTACTTC.

The chain employs TRBV5-4 and TRBJ2-2; tentative D call: TRBD2 (6 bases). The CDR3 is 15 residues long. Germline-derived CDR1 and CDR2 are SGHNT and YYREEE (reference sequence). Trimming took 3 bases from V and 4 from J, leaving 13 bases between them. CDR3 DNA: TGTGCCAGCAGCTCCCATAGCGGCGGCACCGGGGAGCTGTTTTTT. Protein product: CASSSHSGGTGELFF. The variable domain in full, with the rest retrieved from reference TRBV5-4 and TRBJ2-2, is ETGVTQSPTHLIKTRGQQVTLRCSSQSGHNTVSWYQQALGQGPQFIFQYYREEENGRGNFPPRFSGLQFPNYSSELNVNALELDDSALYLCASSSHSGGTGELFFGEGSRLTVL.